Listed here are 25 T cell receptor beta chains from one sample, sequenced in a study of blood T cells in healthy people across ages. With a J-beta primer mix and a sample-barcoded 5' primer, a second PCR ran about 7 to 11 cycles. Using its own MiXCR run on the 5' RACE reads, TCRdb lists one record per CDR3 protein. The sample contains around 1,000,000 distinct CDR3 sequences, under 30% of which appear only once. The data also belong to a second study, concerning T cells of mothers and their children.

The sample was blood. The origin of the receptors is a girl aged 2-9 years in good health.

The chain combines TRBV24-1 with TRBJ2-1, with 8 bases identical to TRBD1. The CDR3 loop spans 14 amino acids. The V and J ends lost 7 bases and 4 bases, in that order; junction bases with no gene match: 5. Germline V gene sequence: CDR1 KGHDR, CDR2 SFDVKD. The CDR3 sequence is CATRGQGGYNEQFF. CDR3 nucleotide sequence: TGTGCCACCAGAGGACAGGGAGGTTACAATGAGCAGTTCTTC.

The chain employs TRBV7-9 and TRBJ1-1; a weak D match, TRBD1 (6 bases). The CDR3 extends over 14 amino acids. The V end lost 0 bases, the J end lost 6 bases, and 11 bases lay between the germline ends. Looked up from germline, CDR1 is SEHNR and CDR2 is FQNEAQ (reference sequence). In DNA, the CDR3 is TGTGCCAGCAGCTTAGCGTTGGGGGCGTCTGAAGCTTTCTTT. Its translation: CASSLALGASEAFF. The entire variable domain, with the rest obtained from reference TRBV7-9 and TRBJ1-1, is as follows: DTGVSQNPRHKITKRGQNVTFRCDPISEHNRLYWYRQTLGQGPEFLTYFQNEAQLEKSRLLSDRFSAERPKGSFSTLEIQRTEQGDSAMYLCASSLALGASEAFFGQGTRLTVV.

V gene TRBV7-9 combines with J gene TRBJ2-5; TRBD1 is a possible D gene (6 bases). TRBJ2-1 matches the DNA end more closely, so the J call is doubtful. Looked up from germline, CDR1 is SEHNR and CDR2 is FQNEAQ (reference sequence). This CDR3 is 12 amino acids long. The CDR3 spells CAISRGGDEQFF. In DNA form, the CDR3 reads TGTGCCATCTCCCGAGGGGGTGACGAGCAGTTCTTC.

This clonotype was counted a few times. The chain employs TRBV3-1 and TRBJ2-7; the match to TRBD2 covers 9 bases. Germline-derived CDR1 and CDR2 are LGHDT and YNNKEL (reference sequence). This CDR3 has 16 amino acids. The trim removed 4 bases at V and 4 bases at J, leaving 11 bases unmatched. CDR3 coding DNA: TGTGCCAGCAGCCCTGTGGCGGGAGGGATGGTGTACGAGCAGTACTTC. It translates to CASSPVAGGMVYEQYF.

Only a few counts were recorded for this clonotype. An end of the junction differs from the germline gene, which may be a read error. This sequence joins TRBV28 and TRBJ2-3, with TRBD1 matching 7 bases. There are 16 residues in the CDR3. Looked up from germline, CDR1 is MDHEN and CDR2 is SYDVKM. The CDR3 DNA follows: TGTGCCAGCAGTTGGGCGGCAGGGGGTCGGGAAGATGCGCAGTATTTT. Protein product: CASSWAAGGREDAQYF.

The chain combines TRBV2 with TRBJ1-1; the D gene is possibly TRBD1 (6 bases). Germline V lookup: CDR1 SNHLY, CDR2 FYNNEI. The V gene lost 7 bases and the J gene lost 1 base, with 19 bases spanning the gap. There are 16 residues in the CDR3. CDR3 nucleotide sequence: TGTGCCAGCAACGGTCGGGGGCCCCGGCAGAACACTGAAGCTTTCTTT. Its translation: CASNGRGPRQNTEAFF.

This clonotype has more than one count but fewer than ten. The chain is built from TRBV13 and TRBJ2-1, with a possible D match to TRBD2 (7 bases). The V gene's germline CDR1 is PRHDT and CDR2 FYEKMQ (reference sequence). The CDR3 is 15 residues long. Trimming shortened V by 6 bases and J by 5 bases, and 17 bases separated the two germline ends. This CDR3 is CASSQRGALNNEQFF. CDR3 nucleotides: TGTGCCAGCAGTCAACGGGGGGCACTTAACAATGAGCAGTTCTTC.

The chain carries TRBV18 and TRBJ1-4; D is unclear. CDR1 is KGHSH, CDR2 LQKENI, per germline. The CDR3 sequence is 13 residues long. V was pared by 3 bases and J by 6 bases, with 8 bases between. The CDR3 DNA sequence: TGTGCCAGCTCACCTTCAGAGGATGAAAAACTGTTTTTT. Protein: CASSPSEDEKLFF.

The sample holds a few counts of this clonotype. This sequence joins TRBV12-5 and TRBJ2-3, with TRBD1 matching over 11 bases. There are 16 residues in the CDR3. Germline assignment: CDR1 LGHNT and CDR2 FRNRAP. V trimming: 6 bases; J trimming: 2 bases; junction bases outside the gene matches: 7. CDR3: CASGRSDRGHTDTQYF. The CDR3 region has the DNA TGTGCTAGTGGACGTTCGGACAGGGGGCACACAGATACGCAGTATTTT.

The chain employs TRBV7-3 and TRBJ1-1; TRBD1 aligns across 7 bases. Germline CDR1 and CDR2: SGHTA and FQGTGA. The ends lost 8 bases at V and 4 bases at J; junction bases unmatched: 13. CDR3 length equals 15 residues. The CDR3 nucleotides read TGTGCCAGCGGGGAGACAGGGCTAGATTTCACTGAAGCTTTCTTT. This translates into CASGETGLDFTEAFF.

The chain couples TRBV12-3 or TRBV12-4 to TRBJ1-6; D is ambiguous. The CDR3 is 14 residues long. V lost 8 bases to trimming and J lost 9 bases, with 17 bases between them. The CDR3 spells CASGLTRLGSPLHF. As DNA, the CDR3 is TGTGCCAGCGGCCTGACCCGTTTAGGTTCACCCCTCCACTTT.

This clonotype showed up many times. The CDR3 nucleotides are TGTGCCAGCAGCCGGGCCCTCGGGGAGCAGTACTTC. Its protein product is CASSRALGEQYF. V and J are TRBV28 and TRBJ2-7; D remains unclear. V shed 6 bases and J shed 7 bases, with 13 bases lying between them. The CDR3 sequence is 12 residues long. Germline loops: CDR1 MDHEN, CDR2 SYDVKM.

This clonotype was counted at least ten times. The CDR3, as DNA: TGTGCCAGCAGTTGGGGCCGTAACTATGGCTACACCTTC. It is translated as CASSWGRNYGYTF. V and J are TRBV6-2 or TRBV6-3 and TRBJ1-2; perhaps TRBD1 as D (5 bases). This CDR3 has 13 residues. CDR1 is MNHEY and CDR2 is SVGEGT in the germline V gene. V was cut by 4 bases and J by 1 base, with 7 bases left in between.

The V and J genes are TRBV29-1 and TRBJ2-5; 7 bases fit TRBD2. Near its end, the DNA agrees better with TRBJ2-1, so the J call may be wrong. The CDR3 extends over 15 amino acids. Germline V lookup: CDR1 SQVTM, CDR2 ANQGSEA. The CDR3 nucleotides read TGCAGCGTCCACCCGAGCGGGGCCTGGGCGATTGAGCAGTTCTTC. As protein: CSVHPSGAWAIEQFF.

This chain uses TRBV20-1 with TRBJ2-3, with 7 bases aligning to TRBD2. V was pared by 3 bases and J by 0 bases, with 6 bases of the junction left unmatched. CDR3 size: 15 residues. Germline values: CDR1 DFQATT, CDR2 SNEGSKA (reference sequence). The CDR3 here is CSARGAGTSTDTQYF. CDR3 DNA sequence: TGCAGTGCTAGGGGAGCGGGGACTAGCACAGATACGCAGTATTTT.

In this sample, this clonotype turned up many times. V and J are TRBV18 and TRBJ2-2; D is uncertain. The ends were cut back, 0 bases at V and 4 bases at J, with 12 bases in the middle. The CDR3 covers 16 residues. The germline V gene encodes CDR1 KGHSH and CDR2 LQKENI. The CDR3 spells CASSPPPQNFTGELFF. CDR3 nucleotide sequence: TGTGCCAGCTCACCACCACCCCAGAACTTCACCGGGGAGCTGTTTTTT.

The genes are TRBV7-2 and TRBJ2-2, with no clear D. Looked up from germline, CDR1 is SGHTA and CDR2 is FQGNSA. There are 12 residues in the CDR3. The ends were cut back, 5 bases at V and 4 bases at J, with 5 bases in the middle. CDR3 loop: CASSQPTGELFF. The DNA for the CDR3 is TGTGCCAGCAGCCAACCCACCGGGGAGCTGTTTTTT.

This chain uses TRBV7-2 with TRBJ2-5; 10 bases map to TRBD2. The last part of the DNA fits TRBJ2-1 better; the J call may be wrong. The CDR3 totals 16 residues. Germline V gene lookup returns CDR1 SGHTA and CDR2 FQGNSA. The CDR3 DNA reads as TGTGCCAGCAGCACCTTAGCGGGAGGTTTTAGGGTTGAGCAGTTCTTC. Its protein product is CASSTLAGGFRVEQFF.

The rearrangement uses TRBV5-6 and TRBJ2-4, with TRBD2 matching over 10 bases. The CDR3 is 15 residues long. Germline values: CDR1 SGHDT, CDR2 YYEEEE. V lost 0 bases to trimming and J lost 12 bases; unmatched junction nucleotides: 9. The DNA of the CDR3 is TGTGCCAGCAGCTTGGGGTGGGCTAGCGGGAGCGGTCAGTACTTC. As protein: CASSLGWASGSGQYF.

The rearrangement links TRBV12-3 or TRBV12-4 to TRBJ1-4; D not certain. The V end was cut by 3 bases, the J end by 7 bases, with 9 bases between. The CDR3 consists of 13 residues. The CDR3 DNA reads TGTGCCAGCAGTTTTGGTCCCTCTGAAAAACTGTTTTTT. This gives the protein CASSFGPSEKLFF.

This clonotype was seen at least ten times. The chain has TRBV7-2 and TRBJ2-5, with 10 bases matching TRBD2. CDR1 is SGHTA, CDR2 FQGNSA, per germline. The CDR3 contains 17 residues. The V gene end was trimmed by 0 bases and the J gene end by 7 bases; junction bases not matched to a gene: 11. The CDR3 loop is CASSLAPLAGVSATQYF. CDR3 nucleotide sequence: TGTGCCAGCAGCTTAGCTCCCCTAGCGGGAGTATCGGCGACCCAGTACTTC. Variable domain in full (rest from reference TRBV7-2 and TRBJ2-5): GAGVSQSPSNKVTEKGKDVELRCDPISGHTALYWYRQSLGQGLEFLIYFQGNSAPDKSGLPSDRFSAERTGGSVSTLTIQRTQQEDSAVYLCASSLAPLAGVSATQYFGPGTRLLVL.

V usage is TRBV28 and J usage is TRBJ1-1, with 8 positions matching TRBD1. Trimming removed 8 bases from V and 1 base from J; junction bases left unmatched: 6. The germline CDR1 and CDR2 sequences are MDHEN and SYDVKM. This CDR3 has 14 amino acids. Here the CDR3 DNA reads TGTGCCAGCGGACGACAGGGGACGAACACTGAAGCTTTCTTT. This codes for CASGRQGTNTEAFF.

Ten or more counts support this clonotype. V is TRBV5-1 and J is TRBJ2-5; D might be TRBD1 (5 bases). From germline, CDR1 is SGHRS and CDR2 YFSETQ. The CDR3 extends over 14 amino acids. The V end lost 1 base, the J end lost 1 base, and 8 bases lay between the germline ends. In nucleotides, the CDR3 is TGCGCCAGCAGCTTGCAGGGCCTCCAAGAGACCCAGTACTTC. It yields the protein CASSLQGLQETQYF.

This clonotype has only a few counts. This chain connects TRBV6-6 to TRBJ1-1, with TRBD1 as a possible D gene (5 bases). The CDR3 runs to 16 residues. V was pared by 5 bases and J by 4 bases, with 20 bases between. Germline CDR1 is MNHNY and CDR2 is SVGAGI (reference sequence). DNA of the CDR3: TGTGCCAGCAGTCATCCTAGTTCAGGGAGGGGCACTGAAGCTTTCTTT. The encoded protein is CASSHPSSGRGTEAFF.

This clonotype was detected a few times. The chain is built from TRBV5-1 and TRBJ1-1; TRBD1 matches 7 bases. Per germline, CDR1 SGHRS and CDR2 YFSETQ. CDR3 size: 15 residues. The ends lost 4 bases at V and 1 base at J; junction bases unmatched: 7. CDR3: CASSIRDRENTEAFF. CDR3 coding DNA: TGCGCCAGCAGCATAAGGGACAGAGAGAACACTGAAGCTTTCTTT.